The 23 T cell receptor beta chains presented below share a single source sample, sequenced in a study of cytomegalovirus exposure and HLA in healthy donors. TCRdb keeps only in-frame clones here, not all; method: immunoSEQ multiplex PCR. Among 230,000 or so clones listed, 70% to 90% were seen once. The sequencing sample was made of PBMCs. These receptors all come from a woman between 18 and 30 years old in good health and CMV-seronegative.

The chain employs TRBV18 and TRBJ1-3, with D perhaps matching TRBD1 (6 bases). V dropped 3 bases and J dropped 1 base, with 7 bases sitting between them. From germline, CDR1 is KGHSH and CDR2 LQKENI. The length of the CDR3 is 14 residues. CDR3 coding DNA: TGTGCCAGCTCACCGGGGACATCTGGAAACACCATATATTTT. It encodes CASSPGTSGNTIYF.

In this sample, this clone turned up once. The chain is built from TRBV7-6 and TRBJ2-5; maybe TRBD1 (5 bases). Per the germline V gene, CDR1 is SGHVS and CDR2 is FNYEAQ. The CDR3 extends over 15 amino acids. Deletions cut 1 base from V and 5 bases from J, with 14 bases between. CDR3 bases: TGTGCCAGCAGCTTAGAGAGTAATAGGGGTGAGACCCAGTACTTC. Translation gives CASSLESNRGETQYF.

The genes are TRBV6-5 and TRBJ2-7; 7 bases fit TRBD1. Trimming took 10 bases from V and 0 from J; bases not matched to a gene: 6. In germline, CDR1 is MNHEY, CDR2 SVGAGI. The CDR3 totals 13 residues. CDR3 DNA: TGTGCCACCGGGACAGCCCACTCCTACGAGCAGTACTTC. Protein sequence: CATGTAHSYEQYF.

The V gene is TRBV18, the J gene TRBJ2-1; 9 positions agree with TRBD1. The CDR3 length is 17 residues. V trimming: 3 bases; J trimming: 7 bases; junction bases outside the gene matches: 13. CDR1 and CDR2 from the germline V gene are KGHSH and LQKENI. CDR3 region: CASSPHAQGAAMNEQFF. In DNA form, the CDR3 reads TGTGCCAGCTCACCCCATGCACAGGGGGCGGCGATGAATGAGCAGTTCTTC.

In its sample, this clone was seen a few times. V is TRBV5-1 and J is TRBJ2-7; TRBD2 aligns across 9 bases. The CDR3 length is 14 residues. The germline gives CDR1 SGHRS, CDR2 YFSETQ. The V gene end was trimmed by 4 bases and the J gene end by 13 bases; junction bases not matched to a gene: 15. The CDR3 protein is CASSRDDSGLAAYF. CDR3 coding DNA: TGCGCCAGCAGCAGGGACGACTCGGGACTAGCAGCTTACTTC. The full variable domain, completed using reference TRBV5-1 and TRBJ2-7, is KAGVTQTPRYLIKTRGQQVTLSCSPISGHRSVSWYQQTPGQGLQFLFEYFSETQRNKGNFPGRFSGRQFSNSRSEMNVSTLELGDSALYLCASSRDDSGLAAYFGPGTRLTVT.

The CDR3 sequence: CASTSLGGSQETQYF. CDR3 coding DNA: TGCGCCAGTACCTCACTGGGCGGGAGCCAAGAGACCCAGTACTTC. The gene calls are TRBV5-1 and TRBJ2-5, with 7 bases lining up with TRBD2. V lost 8 bases and J lost 1; bases outside the gene matches: 11. CDR3 length: 15 residues. Germline CDR1 is SGHRS and CDR2 is YFSETQ.

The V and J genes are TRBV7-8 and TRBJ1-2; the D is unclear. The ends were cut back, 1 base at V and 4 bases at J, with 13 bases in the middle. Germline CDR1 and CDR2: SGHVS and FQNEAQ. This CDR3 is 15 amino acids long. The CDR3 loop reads CASSLEIRDFYGYTF. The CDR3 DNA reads TGTGCCAGCAGCTTAGAAATCAGAGACTTCTATGGCTACACCTTC.

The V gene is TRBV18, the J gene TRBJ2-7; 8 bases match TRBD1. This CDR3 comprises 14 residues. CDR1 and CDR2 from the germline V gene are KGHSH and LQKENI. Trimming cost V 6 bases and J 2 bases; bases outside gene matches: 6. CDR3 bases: TGTGCCAGCTCCGGAGGGACAGGCCCCTACGAGCAGTACTTC. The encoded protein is CASSGGTGPYEQYF.

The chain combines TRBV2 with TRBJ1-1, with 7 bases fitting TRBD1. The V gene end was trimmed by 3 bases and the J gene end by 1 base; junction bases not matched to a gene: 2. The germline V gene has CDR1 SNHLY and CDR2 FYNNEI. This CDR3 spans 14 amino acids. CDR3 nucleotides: TGTGCCAGCAGTGAGCGACAGGGGAACACTGAAGCTTTCTTT. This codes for CASSERQGNTEAFF.

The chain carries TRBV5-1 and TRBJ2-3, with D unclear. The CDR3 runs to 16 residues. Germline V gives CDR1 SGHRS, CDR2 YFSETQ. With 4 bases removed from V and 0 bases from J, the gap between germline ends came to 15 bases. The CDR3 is CASSVGSSPSTDTQYF. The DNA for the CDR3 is TGCGCCAGCAGCGTTGGCTCATCACCTAGCACAGATACGCAGTATTTT.

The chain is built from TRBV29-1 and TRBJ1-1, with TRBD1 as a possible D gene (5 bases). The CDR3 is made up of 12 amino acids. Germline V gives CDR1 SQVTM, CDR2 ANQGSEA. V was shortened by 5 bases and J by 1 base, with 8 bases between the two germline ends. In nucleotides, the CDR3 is TGCAGCGTTCGCGGGGCGAACACTGAAGCTTTCTTT. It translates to CSVRGANTEAFF.

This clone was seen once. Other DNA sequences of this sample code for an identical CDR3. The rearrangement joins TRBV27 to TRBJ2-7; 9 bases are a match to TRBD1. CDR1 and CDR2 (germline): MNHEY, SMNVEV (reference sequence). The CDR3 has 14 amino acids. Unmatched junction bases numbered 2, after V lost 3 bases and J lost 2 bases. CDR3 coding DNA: TGTGCCAGCAGTTTTGGGACAGGGCCCTACGAGCAGTACTTC. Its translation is CASSFGTGPYEQYF.

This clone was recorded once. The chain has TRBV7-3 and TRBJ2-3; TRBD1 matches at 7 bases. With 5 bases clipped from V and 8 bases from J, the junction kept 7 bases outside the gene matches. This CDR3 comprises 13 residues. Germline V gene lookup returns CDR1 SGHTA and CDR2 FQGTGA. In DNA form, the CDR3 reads TGTGCCAGCAGCGCACAACCAGGGGGTACGCAGTATTTT. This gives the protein CASSAQPGGTQYF.

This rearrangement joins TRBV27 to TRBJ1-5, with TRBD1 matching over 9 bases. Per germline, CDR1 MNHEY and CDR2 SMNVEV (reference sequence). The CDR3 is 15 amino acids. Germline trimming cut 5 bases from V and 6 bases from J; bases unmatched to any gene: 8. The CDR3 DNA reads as TGTGCCAGCAGTACAGGGGGCGTTTTGGGTCAGCCCCAGCATTTT. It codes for CASSTGGVLGQPQHF.

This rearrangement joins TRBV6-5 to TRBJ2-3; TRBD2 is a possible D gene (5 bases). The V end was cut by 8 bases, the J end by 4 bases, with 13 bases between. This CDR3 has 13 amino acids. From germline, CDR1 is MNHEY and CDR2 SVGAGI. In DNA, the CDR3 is TGTGCCAGCGTGGGGAGTCTCGCAGATACGCAGTATTTT. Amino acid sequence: CASVGSLADTQYF.

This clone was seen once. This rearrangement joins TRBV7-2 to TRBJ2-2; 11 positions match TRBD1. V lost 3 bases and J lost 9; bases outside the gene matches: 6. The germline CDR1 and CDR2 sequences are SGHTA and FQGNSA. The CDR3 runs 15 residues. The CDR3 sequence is CASSFGQGAGRELFF. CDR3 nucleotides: TGTGCCAGCAGCTTTGGACAGGGGGCGGGCCGGGAGCTGTTTTTT.

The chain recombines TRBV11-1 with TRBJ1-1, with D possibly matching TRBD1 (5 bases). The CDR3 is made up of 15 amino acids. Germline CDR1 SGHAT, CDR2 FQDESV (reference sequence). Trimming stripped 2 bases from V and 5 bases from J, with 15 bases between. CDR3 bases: TGTGCCAGCAGCTTAATTCAGGGCTTGGGGACTGAAGCTTTCTTT. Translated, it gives CASSLIQGLGTEAFF. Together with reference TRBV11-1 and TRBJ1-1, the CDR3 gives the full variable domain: EAEVAQSPRYKITEKSQAVAFWCDPISGHATLYWYRQILGQGPELLVQFQDESVVDDSQLPKDRFSAERLKGVDSTLKIQPAELGDSAMYLCASSLIQGLGTEAFFGQGTRLTVV.

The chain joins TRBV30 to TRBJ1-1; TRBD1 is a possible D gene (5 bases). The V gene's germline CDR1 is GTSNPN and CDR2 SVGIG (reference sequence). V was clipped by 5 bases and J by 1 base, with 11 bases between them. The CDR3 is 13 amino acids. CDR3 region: CAWSGGWNTEAFF. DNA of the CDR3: TGTGCCTGGTCTGGGGGGTGGAACACTGAAGCTTTCTTT.

CDR3 sequence (DNA): TGTGCCAGCAGTTTCGACAGGGATTCTTATGGCTACACCTTC. Protein product: CASSFDRDSYGYTF. The chain combines TRBV27 with TRBJ1-2; 7 nucleotides match TRBD1. Germline values: CDR1 MNHEY, CDR2 SMNVEV (reference sequence). With V trimmed by 3 bases and J by 5 bases, 6 bases remained unmatched. CDR3 size: 14 residues.

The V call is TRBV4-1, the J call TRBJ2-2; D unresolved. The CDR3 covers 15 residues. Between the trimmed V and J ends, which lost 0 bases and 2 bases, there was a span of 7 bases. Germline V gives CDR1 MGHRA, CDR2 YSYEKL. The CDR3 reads CASSQDYPNTGELFF. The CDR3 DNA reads TGCGCCAGCAGCCAAGACTATCCTAACACCGGGGAGCTGTTTTTT.

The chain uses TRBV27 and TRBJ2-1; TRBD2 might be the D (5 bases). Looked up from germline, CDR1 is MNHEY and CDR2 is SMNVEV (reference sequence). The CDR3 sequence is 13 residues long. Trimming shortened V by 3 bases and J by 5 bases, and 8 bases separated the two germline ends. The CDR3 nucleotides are TGTGCCAGCAGTTTCGAGCGGAACAATGAGCAGTTCTTC. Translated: CASSFERNNEQFF.

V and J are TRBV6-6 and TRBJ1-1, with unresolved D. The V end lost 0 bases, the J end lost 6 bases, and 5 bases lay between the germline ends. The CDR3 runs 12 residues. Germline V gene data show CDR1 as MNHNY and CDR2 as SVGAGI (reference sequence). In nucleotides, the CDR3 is TGTGCCAGCAGTTACTCGAGGTCTGAAGCTTTCTTT. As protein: CASSYSRSEAFF.

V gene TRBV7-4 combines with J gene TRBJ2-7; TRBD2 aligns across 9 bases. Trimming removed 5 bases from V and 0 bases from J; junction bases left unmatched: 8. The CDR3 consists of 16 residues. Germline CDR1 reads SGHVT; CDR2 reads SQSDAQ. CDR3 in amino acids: CASSGGLAPSSYEQYF. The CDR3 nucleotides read TGTGCCAGCAGCGGAGGACTAGCGCCGAGCTCCTACGAGCAGTACTTC.